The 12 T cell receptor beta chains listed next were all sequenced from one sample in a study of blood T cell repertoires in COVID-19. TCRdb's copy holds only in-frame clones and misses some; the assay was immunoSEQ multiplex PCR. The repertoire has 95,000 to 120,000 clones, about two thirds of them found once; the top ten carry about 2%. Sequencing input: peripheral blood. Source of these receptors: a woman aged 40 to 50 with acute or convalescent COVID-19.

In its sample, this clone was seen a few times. Written as DNA, the CDR3 is TGTGCCAGCAGCCAAGGTAGCGGGGGGGCCCGGAATACGCAGTATTTT. Amino acids: CASSQGSGGARNTQYF. The V call is TRBV14, the J call TRBJ2-3, with 11 positions matching TRBD2. The V segment lost 1 base and the J segment 7 bases; nucleotides outside the gene matches: 7. Germline values: CDR1 SGHDN, CDR2 FVKESK. The CDR3 consists of 16 residues.

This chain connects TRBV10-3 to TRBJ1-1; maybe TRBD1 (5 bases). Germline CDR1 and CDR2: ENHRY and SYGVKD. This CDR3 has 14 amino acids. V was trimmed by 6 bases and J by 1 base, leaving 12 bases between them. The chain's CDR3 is CAISPTARNTEAFF. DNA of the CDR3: TGTGCCATCAGCCCGACAGCTAGGAACACTGAAGCTTTCTTT.

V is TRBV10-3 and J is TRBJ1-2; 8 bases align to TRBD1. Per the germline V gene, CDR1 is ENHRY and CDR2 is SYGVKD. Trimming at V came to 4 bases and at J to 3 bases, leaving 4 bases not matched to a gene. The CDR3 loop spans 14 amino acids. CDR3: CAISGSGQDYGYTF. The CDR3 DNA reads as TGTGCCATCAGTGGATCGGGACAGGACTATGGCTACACCTTC.

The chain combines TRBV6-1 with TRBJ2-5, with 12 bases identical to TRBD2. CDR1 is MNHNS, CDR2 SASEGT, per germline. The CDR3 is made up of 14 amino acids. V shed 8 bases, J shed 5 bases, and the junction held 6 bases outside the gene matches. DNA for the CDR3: TGTGCCAGCCTCCCTAGCGGGGGGGGTGAGACCCAGTACTTC. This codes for CASLPSGGGETQYF.

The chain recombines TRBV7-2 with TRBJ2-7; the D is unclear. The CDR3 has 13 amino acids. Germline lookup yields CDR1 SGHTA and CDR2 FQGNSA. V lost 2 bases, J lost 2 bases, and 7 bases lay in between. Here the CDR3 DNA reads TGTGCCAGCAGCTTAAGACAAACCTACGAGCAGTACTTC. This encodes CASSLRQTYEQYF.

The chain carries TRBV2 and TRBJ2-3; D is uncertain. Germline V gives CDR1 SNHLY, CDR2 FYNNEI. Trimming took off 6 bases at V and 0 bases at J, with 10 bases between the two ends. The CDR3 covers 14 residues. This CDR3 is CASRRGPSTDTQYF. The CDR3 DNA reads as TGTGCCAGCAGGCGCGGTCCTAGCACAGATACGCAGTATTTT.

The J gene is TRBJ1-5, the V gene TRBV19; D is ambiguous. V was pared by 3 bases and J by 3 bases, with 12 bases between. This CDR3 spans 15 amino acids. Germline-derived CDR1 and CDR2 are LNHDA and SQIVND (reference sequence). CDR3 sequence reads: CASSIQPGVNQPQHF. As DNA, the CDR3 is TGTGCCAGTAGTATTCAACCGGGTGTCAATCAGCCCCAGCATTTT.

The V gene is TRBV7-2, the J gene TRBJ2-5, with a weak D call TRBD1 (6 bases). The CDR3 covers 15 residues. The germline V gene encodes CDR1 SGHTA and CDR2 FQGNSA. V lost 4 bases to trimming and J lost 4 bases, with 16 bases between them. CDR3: CASSYYRDSGETQYF. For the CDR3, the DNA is TGTGCCAGCAGCTACTACAGGGATTCGGGAGAGACCCAGTACTTC.

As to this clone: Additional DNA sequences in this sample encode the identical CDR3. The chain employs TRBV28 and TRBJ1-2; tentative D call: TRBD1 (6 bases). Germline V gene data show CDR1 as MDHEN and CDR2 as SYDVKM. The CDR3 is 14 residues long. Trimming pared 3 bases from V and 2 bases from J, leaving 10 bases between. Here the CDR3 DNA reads TGTGCCAGCAGTTTGGGGCAGGGGAACTATGGCTACACCTTC. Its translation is CASSLGQGNYGYTF.

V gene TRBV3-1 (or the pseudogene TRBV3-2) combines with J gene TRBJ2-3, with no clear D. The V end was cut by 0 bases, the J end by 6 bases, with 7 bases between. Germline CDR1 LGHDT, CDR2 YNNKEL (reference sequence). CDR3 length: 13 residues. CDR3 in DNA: TGTGCCAGCAGCCAAGATATGAGGGATACGCAGTATTTT. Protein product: CASSQDMRDTQYF.

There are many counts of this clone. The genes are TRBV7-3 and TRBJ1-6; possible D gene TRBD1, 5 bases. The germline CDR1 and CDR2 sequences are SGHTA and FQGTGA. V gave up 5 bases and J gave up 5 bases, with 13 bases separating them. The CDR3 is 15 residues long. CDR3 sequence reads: CASSPVGQNNSPLHF. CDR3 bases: TGTGCCAGCAGCCCGGTCGGACAAAATAATTCACCCCTCCACTTT.

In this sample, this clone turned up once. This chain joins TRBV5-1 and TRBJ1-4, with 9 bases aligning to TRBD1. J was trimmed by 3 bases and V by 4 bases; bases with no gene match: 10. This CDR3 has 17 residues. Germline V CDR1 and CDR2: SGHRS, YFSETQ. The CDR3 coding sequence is TGCGCCAGCAGCCCCGGAGGGACAGGGTTATCTAATGAAAAACTGTTTTTT. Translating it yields CASSPGGTGLSNEKLFF.